A single sample is the source of the 20 T cell receptor beta chains below, sequenced in a study of CD8+ T cells in alopecia areata. Extraction of RNA preceded its reverse transcription into cDNA, which served as the sequencing template. The table came from immunoSEQ multiplex PCR; TCRdb's copy has only in-frame clones and leaves some out. The table has 90,000 to 100,000 clones, roughly 64% seen once. Treatment here: oral pan-JAK inhibitor, 5-10 mg twice daily. The sequenced sample was CD8+ T cells sorted from blood, obtained at week 4, from a patient treated with tofacitinib. These receptors all come from a human donor with alopecia areata.

This rearrangement joins TRBV7-9 to TRBJ2-5; 7 bases line up with TRBD1. Germline lookup yields CDR1 SEHNR and CDR2 FQNEAQ (reference sequence). V shed 3 bases and J 5 bases; nucleotides not matched to a gene: 9. This CDR3 is 15 amino acids long. CDR3 in DNA: TGTGCCAGCAGCTTCACTCACAGGGGAAGGGAGACCCAGTACTTC. It translates to CASSFTHRGRETQYF.

The V gene is TRBV29-1, the J gene TRBJ1-4, with D uncertain. Germline V gives CDR1 SQVTM, CDR2 ANQGSEA. V was cut by 6 bases and J by 4 bases, with 9 bases left in between. The CDR3 extends over 12 amino acids. Here the CDR3 reads CSVPGINEKLFF. CDR3 bases: TGCAGCGTACCGGGGATTAATGAAAAACTGTTTTTT.

This chain connects TRBV10-2 to TRBJ2-3; TRBD2 is a possible D gene (6 bases). V lost 6 bases and J 7 bases, leaving 14 bases between the germline ends. The CDR3 is 13 amino acids. Germline CDR1 is WSHSY and CDR2 is SAAADI. For the CDR3, the DNA is TGCGCCAGCAGGGAGGAGGGCTTTCATACGCAGTATTTT. Protein: CASREEGFHTQYF.

V is TRBV25-1 and J is TRBJ2-3, with TRBD2 as a possible D gene (5 bases). The germline V gene has CDR1 MGHDK and CDR2 SYGVNS. With 0 bases removed from V and 8 bases from J, the gap between germline ends came to 6 bases. This CDR3 is built from 12 residues. CDR3 sequence (DNA): TGTGCCAGCAGTGAATACCGGGGTACGCAGTATTTT. It translates to CASSEYRGTQYF.

This chain connects TRBV29-1 to TRBJ2-7, with TRBD1 as a possible D gene (5 bases). The CDR3 contains 11 residues. Germline V lookup: CDR1 SQVTM, CDR2 ANQGSEA. The V gene lost 4 bases and the J gene lost 4 bases, with 8 bases spanning the gap. The chain's CDR3 is CSVGGSYEQYF. In nucleotides, the CDR3 is TGCAGCGTTGGGGGCTCTTACGAGCAGTACTTC.

This clone was picked up a small number of times. V and J are TRBV2 and TRBJ2-1; TRBD2 agrees at 11 bases. The CDR3 is made up of 17 amino acids. Germline V gene lookup returns CDR1 SNHLY and CDR2 FYNNEI. V gave up 4 bases and J gave up 2 bases; unmatched junction bases: 7. The CDR3 protein is CASSVVAGGFAYNEQFF. CDR3 nucleotide sequence: TGTGCCAGCAGTGTGGTAGCGGGAGGGTTTGCCTACAATGAGCAGTTCTTC.

The chain uses TRBV30 and TRBJ2-7; TRBD2 is a possible D gene (7 bases). CDR1 and CDR2 (germline): GTSNPN, SVGIG (reference sequence). Between the trimmed V and J ends, which lost 0 bases and 6 bases, there was a span of 18 bases. The CDR3 has 15 residues. The CDR3 loop is CAWSVHGDGGLEQYF. In DNA, the CDR3 is TGTGCCTGGAGTGTACACGGGGACGGGGGGCTCGAGCAGTACTTC.

The gene calls are TRBV7-8 and TRBJ2-3, with TRBD1 matching over 8 bases. The length of the CDR3 is 14 residues. Germline CDR1 and CDR2: SGHVS and FQNEAQ. V shed 4 bases, J shed 4 bases, and the junction held 4 bases outside the gene matches. The CDR3 DNA sequence: TGTGCCAGCAGCTCGGACAGGGTTTCAGATACGCAGTATTTT. It is translated as CASSSDRVSDTQYF. Using reference TRBV7-8 and TRBJ2-3 for the parts outside the CDR3, the full variable domain is GAGVSQSPRYKVAKRGQDVALRCDPISGHVSLFWYQQALGQGPEFLTYFQNEAQLDKSGLPSDRFFAERPEGSVSTLKIQRTQQEDSAVYLCASSSDRVSDTQYFGPGTRLTVL.

This clone was recorded once. V gene TRBV27 combines with J gene TRBJ2-7, with 8 nucleotides matching TRBD1. Germline CDR1 reads MNHEY; CDR2 reads SMNVEV (reference sequence). This CDR3 has 15 amino acids. With V trimmed by 4 bases and J by 4 bases, 9 bases remained unmatched. CDR3 nucleotide sequence: TGTGCCAGCAGTTCCGCGGGACAGGTCGGGTACGAGCAGTACTTC. Amino acid sequence: CASSSAGQVGYEQYF.

This clone was counted only a few times. The chain has TRBV29-1 and TRBJ2-7, with TRBD1 matching over 7 bases. The ends lost 4 bases at V and 9 bases at J; junction bases unmatched: 12. Germline assignment: CDR1 SQVTM and CDR2 ANQGSEA. This CDR3 is 13 amino acids long. CDR3 sequence: CSVVPVDRERQYF. CDR3 nucleotide sequence: TGCAGCGTTGTACCGGTCGACAGGGAAAGGCAGTACTTC.

V usage is TRBV4-1 and J usage is TRBJ1-2; no definite D call. Trimming removed 3 bases at V and 3 bases at J, with 11 bases between. The germline gives CDR1 MGHRA, CDR2 YSYEKL. This CDR3 is 14 amino acids long. DNA of the CDR3: TGCGCCAGCAGCCAGGAACCCGGCCACTATGGCTACACCTTC. The encoded protein is CASSQEPGHYGYTF.

This clone was found a few times. The CDR3 region has the DNA TGTGCCTGGAGTGTATCCGGGACTAGCGCCGAGGTGCGGTACTTC. Translating it yields CAWSVSGTSAEVRYF. The chain carries TRBV30 and TRBJ2-7, with 10 bases lining up with TRBD2. J gave up 12 bases and V 0 bases, and 14 bases lay outside the gene matches. The CDR3 is 15 amino acids. Germline V gene lookup returns CDR1 GTSNPN and CDR2 SVGIG (reference sequence).

The V call is TRBV7-9, the J call TRBJ2-7, with 14 bases aligning to TRBD2. The CDR3 spans 17 residues. Germline loops: CDR1 SEHNR, CDR2 FQNEAQ (reference sequence). Trimming cost V 4 bases and J 4 bases; bases outside gene matches: 9. CDR3 DNA sequence: TGTGCCAGCAGCTCAACGACTAGCGGGGGGGCTTGGTACGAGCAGTACTTC. Protein: CASSSTTSGGAWYEQYF. Using reference TRBV7-9 and TRBJ2-7 for the parts outside the CDR3, the full variable domain is DTGVSQNPRHKITKRGQNVTFRCDPISEHNRLYWYRQTLGQGPEFLTYFQNEAQLEKSRLLSDRFSAERPKGSFSTLEIQRTEQGDSAMYLCASSSTTSGGAWYEQYFGPGTRLTVT.

The rearrangement uses TRBV9 and TRBJ2-1; D could derive from TRBD1 or TRBD2 (5 bases each). CDR1 is SGDLS, CDR2 YYNGEE, per germline. The CDR3 loop spans 15 amino acids. V was clipped by 0 bases and J by 6 bases, with 13 bases between them. The CDR3 nucleotides are TGTGCCAGCAGCGTAGGGGACGGGTTTGTCAATGAGCAGTTCTTC. Translated, it gives CASSVGDGFVNEQFF.

The chain couples TRBV29-1 to TRBJ2-1; the D gene is possibly TRBD1 (5 bases). This CDR3 is built from 15 residues. Trimming stripped 0 bases from V and 2 bases from J, with 11 bases between. The V gene's germline CDR1 is SQVTM and CDR2 ANQGSEA. The CDR3 DNA is TGCAGCGTTGAAGATTCGGACATCGCCTACAATGAGCAGTTCTTC. Amino acid sequence: CSVEDSDIAYNEQFF.

V is TRBV28 and J is TRBJ2-1, with 7 bases matching TRBD1. Germline CDR1 reads MDHEN; CDR2 reads SYDVKM. Trimming removed 8 bases from V and 9 bases from J; junction bases left unmatched: 10. The CDR3 covers 13 residues. The CDR3 bases are TGTGCCAGCTTCCGGGACAGCGACGGTGAGCAGTTCTTC. It is translated as CASFRDSDGEQFF. Drawing the rest from reference TRBV28 and TRBJ2-1, the complete variable domain is DVKVTQSSRYLVKRTGEKVFLECVQDMDHENMFWYRQDPGLGLRLIYFSYDVKMKEKGDIPEGYSVSREKKERFSLILESASTNQTSMYLCASFRDSDGEQFFGPGTRLTVL.

This chain uses TRBV7-9 with TRBJ1-2; D is perhaps TRBD1 (5 bases). Germline CDR1 and CDR2: SEHNR and FQNEAQ (reference sequence). V lost 2 bases to trimming and J lost 4 bases, with 14 bases between them. This CDR3 has 15 residues. CDR3 nucleotides: TGTGCCAGCAGCTTATCGACAGCTTCGCTCTATGGCTACACCTTC. Translated: CASSLSTASLYGYTF. Based on the CDR3 plus reference TRBV7-9 and TRBJ1-2, the full variable domain is DTGVSQNPRHKITKRGQNVTFRCDPISEHNRLYWYRQTLGQGPEFLTYFQNEAQLEKSRLLSDRFSAERPKGSFSTLEIQRTEQGDSAMYLCASSLSTASLYGYTFGSGTRLTVV.

This clone was detected a few times. V and J are TRBV2 and TRBJ2-7; a possible D gene is TRBD1 (7 bases). Looked up from germline, CDR1 is SNHLY and CDR2 is FYNNEI. This CDR3 comprises 13 residues. The V and J ends lost 8 bases and 5 bases respectively, with 16 bases between them. The CDR3 spells CASAPRGDDEQYF. CDR3 nucleotides: TGTGCCAGCGCGCCCAGGGGGGACGACGAGCAGTACTTC.

This chain links TRBV25-1 with TRBJ2-5; no reliable D call. Trimming took 0 bases from V and 3 from J, leaving 8 bases between them. This CDR3 spans 14 amino acids. Germline V gene sequence: CDR1 MGHDK, CDR2 SYGVNS. CDR3 protein: CASSEYRWEETQYF. The DNA of the CDR3 is TGTGCCAGCAGTGAATACAGGTGGGAAGAGACCCAGTACTTC.

The chain links TRBV7-9 to TRBJ1-1; D ambiguous. The CDR3 spans 16 residues. V was cut by 5 bases and J by 7 bases, with 23 bases left in between. The germline CDR1 and CDR2 sequences are SEHNR and FQNEAQ (reference sequence). CDR3 sequence reads: CASSPLGSAKELEAFF. DNA of the CDR3: TGTGCCAGCAGCCCCCTTGGCTCCGCAAAGGAACTTGAAGCTTTCTTT.